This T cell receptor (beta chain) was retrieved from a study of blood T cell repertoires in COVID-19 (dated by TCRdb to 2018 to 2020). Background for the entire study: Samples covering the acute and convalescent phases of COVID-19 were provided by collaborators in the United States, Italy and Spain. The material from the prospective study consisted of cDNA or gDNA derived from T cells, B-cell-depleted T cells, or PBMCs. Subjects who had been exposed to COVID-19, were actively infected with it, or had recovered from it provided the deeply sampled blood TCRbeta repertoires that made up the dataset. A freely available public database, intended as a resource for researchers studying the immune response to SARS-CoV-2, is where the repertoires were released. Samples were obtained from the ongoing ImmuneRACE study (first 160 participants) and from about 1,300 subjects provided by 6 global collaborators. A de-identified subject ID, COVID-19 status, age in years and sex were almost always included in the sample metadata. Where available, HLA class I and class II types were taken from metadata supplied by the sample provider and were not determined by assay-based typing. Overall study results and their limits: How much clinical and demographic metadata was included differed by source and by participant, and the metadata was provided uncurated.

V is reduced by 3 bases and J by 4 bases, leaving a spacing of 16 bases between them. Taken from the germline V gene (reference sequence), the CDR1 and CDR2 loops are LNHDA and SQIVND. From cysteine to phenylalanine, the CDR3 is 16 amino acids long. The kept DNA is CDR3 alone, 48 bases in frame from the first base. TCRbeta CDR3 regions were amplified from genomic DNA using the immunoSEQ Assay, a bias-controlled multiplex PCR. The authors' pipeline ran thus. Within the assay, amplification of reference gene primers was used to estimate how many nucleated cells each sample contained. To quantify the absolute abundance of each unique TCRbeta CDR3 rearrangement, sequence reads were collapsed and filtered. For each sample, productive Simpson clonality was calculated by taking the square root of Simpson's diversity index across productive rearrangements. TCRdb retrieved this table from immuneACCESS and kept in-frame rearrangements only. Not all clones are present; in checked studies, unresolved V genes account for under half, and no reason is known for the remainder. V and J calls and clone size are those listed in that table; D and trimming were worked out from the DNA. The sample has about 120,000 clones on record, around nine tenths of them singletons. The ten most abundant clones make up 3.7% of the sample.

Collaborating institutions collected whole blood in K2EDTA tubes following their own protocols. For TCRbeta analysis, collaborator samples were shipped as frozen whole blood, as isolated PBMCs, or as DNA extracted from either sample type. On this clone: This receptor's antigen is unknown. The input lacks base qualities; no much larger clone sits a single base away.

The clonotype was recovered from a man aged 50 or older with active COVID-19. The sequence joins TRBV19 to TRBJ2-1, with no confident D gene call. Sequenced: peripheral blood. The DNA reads TGTGCCAGTAGTATTTCACAGACCTCCCTGTACAATGAGCAGTTCTTC. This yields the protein CASSISQTSLYNEQFF.